One sample yielded the 10 T cell receptor beta chains listed below, sequenced in a study of molecular identifiers for immune sequencing clone quantification. TCRdb re-derived calls from the PCR reads in MiXCR, one entry per CDR3 protein. The data show about 40,000 distinct CDR3 sequences, around a sixth seen once. The sequenced sample consisted of naive CD8+ T cells from blood, with Jurkat cell RNA spiked in. Specified subset: FACS-sorted CD8+CD4-CCR7+CD45RA+ naive T cells. The receptors originated from a human donor in good health. Some libraries in this study had Jurkat cell RNA spiked in.

V usage is TRBV5-5 and J usage is TRBJ2-7; 9 bases align to TRBD1. The CDR3 totals 13 residues. With 8 bases clipped from V and 4 bases from J, the junction kept 7 bases outside the gene matches. From germline, CDR1 is SGHKS and CDR2 YYEKEE (reference sequence). In DNA form, the CDR3 reads TGTGCCAGTACAGGGGGCCATCAGTACGAGCAGTACTTC. It is translated as CASTGGHQYEQYF.

This clonotype was recorded a few times. The chain has TRBV12-3 or TRBV12-4 and TRBJ1-6; D call uncertain. V was trimmed by 3 bases and J by 4 bases, leaving 13 bases between them. The CDR3 length is 16 residues. In DNA, the CDR3 is TGTGCCAGCAGTTTTGGTGTGGGAGCATATAATTCACCCCTCCACTTT. Translated, it gives CASSFGVGAYNSPLHF.

The chain is built from TRBV21-1 and TRBJ2-7; whether TRBD1, the table's D call, matches the DNA was not checked. TRBV21-1 is labeled a pseudogene. The CDR3 covers 14 residues. The CDR3 protein is CASSNGQGTYGQYF. CDR3 nucleotides: TGTGCCAGCAGCAACGGACAGGGAACGTACGGGCAGTACTTC.

This clonotype was picked up a small number of times. The rearrangement uses TRBV6-1 and TRBJ1-5, with 7 bases matching TRBD1. The V gene end was trimmed by 6 bases and the J gene end by 2 bases; junction bases not matched to a gene: 4. Germline values: CDR1 MNHNS, CDR2 SASEGT. The CDR3 runs to 14 residues. CDR3 bases: TGTGCCAGCAGACAGGGGTCGGGCAATCAGCCCCAGCATTTT. This translates into CASRQGSGNQPQHF.

This clonotype was detected ten times or more. This chain uses TRBV4-3 with TRBJ2-1; TRBD2 aligns across 9 bases. Trimming at V came to 1 base and at J to 9 bases, leaving 7 bases not matched to a gene. The V gene's germline CDR1 is LGHNA and CDR2 YSLEER. CDR3 length equals 15 residues. The CDR3 nucleotides are TGCGCCAGCAGCCAAGTCGGGACTAGCTTCGGTGAGCAGTTCTTC. Protein: CASSQVGTSFGEQFF.

This clonotype showed up many times. DNA for the CDR3: TGCGCCAGCAGCCAAGCGACATCCTTCGGGGAGACCCAGTACTTC. Translation: CASSQATSFGETQYF. The chain recombines TRBV4-3 with TRBJ2-5; no clear D gene. Germline loops: CDR1 LGHNA, CDR2 YSLEER. The CDR3 loop spans 15 amino acids. Trimming left V 1 base short and J 5 bases short, with 14 bases between.

This clonotype was counted at least ten times. The rearrangement joins TRBV29-1 to TRBJ2-2; D unclear. CDR1 and CDR2 (germline): SQVTM, ANQGSEA. V was trimmed by 3 bases and J by 1 base, leaving 6 bases between them. The CDR3 covers 13 residues. The CDR3 DNA sequence: TGCAGCGTTGAGGTGGGGAACACCGGGGAGCTGTTTTTT. As protein: CSVEVGNTGELFF.

This clonotype has more than one count but fewer than ten. The rearrangement joins TRBV6-5 to TRBJ2-2; perhaps TRBD1 as D (5 bases). Trimming left V 6 bases short and J 0 bases short, with 11 bases between. The CDR3 covers 15 residues. In germline, CDR1 is MNHEY, CDR2 SVGAGI. CDR3 region: CASSTGRANTGELFF. The CDR3 nucleotides read TGTGCCAGCAGCACAGGCAGGGCGAACACCGGGGAGCTGTTTTTT.

V is TRBV11-2 and J is TRBJ2-5; 11 nucleotides agree with TRBD2. This CDR3 is built from 19 residues. The V gene end was trimmed by 1 base and the J gene end by 3 bases; junction bases not matched to a gene: 13. The germline gives CDR1 SGHAT, CDR2 FQNNGV. The CDR3: CASSLAGRLAGIQKETQYF. In DNA form, the CDR3 reads TGTGCCAGCAGCTTAGCAGGAAGACTAGCGGGAATTCAAAAAGAGACCCAGTACTTC.

This clonotype was seen ten or more times. The chain combines TRBV20-1 with TRBJ1-2, with D possibly being TRBD1 (5 bases). From germline, CDR1 is DFQATT and CDR2 SNEGSKA (reference sequence). The CDR3 contains 12 residues. V lost 3 bases to trimming and J lost 8 bases, with 13 bases between them. CDR3 region: CSASGGNPGYTF. Written as DNA, the CDR3 is TGCAGTGCTAGCGGGGGGAATCCGGGCTACACCTTC.